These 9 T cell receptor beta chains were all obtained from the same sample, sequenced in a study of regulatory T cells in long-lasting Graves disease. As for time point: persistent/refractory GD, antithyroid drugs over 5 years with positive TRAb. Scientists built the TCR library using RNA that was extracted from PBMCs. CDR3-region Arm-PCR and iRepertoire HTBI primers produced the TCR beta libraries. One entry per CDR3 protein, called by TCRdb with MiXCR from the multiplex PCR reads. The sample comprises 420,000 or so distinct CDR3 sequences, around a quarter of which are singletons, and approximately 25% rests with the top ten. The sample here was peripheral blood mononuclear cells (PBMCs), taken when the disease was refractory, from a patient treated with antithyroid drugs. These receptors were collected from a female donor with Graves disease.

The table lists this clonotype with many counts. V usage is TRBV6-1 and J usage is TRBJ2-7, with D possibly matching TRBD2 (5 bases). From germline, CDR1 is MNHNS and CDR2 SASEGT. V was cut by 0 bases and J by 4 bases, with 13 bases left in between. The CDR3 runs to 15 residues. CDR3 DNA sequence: TGTGCCAGCAGTGAAGCGGATCAGCGGATTTACGAGCAGTACTTC. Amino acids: CASSEADQRIYEQYF.

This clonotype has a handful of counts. The chain's CDR3 is CSVGGGDTEAFF. The CDR3 DNA follows: TGCAGCGTTGGGGGGGGGGACACTGAAGCTTTCTTT. V gene TRBV29-1 combines with J gene TRBJ1-1, with TRBD1 as a possible D gene (5 bases). V dropped 4 bases and J dropped 3 bases, with 9 bases sitting between them. The CDR3 length is 12 residues. CDR1 is SQVTM and CDR2 is ANQGSEA in the germline V gene.

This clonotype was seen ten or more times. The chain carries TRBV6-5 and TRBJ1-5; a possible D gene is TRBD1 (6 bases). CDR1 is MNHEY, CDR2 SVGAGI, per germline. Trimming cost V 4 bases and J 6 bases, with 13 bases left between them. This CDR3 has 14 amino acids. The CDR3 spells CASSLQGSAQPQHF. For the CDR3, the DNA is TGTGCCAGCAGTTTACAGGGCTCGGCTCAGCCCCAGCATTTT.

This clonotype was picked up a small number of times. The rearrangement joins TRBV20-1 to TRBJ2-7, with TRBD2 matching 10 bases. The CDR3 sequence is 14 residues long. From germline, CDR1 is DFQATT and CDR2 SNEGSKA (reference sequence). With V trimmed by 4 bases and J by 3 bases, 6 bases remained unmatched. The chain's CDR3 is CSATRGTSVYEQYF. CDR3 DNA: TGCAGTGCTACCAGGGGGACTAGCGTCTACGAGCAGTACTTC.

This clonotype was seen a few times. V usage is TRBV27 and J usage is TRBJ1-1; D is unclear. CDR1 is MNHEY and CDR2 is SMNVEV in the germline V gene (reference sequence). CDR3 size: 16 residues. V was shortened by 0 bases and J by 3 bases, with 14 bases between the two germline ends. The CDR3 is CASSLSPSGWDTEAFF. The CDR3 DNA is TGTGCCAGCAGTTTATCACCGTCGGGTTGGGACACTGAAGCTTTCTTT.

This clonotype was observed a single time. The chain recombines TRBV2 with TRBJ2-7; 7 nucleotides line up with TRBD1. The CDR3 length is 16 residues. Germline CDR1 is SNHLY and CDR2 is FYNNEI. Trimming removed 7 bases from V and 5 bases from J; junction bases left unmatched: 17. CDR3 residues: CASTSPDDRDLHEQYF. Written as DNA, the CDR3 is TGTGCCAGCACCTCCCCGGACGACAGGGATCTACACGAGCAGTACTTC.

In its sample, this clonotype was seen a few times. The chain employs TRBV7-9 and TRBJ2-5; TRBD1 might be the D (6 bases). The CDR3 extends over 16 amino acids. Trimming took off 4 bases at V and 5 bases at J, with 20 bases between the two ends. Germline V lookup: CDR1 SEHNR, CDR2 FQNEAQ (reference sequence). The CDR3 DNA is TGTGCCAGCAGCTACCGGCCCGGGACACACGTGGAGACCCAGTACTTC. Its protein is CASSYRPGTHVETQYF.

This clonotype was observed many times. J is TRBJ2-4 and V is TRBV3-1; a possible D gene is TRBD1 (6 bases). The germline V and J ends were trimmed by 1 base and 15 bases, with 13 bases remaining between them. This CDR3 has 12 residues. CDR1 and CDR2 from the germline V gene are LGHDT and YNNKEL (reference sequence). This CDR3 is CASSQAGGQMYF. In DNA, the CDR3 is TGTGCCAGCAGCCAAGCAGGCGGACAGATGTACTTC.

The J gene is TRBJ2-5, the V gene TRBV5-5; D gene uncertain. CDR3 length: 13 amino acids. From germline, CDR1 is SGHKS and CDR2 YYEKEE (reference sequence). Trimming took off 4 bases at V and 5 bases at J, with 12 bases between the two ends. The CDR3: CASSRSHEETQYF. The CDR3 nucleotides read TGTGCCAGCAGCCGGAGTCATGAGGAGACCCAGTACTTC.